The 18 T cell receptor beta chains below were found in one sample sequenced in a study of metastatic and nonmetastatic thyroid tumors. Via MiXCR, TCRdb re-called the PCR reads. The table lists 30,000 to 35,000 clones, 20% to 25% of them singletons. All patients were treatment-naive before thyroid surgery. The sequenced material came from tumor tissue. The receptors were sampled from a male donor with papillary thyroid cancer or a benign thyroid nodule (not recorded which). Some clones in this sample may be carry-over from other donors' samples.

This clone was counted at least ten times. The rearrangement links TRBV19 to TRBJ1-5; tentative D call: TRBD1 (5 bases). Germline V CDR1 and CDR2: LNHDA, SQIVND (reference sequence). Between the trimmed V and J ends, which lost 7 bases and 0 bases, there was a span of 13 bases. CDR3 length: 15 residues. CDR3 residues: CASIVAGHSNQPQHF. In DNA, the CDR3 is TGTGCCAGTATTGTGGCAGGGCATAGCAATCAGCCCCAGCATTTT.

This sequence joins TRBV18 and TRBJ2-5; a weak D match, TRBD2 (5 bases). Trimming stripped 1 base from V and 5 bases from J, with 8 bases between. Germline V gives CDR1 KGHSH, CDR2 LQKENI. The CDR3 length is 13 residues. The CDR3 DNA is TGTGCCAGCTCACCACATCCGGGGGAGACCCAGTACTTC. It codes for CASSPHPGETQYF.

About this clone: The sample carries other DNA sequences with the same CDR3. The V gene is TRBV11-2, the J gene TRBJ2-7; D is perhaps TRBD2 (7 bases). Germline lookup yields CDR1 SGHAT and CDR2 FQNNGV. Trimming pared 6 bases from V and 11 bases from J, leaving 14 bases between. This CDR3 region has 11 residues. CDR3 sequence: CASRRGTIEYF. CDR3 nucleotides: TGTGCCAGCAGGAGGGGGACTATCGAGTACTTC.

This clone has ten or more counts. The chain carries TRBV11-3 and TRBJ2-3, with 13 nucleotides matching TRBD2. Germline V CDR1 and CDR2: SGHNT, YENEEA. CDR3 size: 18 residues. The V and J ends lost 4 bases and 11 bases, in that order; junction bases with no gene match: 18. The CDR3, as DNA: TGTGCCAGCAGCTCCGGCCCACTACTAGCGGGAGGGCCGAGTAGGCAGTATTTT. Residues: CASSSGPLLAGGPSRQYF.

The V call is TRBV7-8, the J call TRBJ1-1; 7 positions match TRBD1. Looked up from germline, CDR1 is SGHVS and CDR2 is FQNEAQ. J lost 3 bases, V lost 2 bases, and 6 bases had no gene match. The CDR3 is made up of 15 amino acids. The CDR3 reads CASSLLGQRDTEAFF. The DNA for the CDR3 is TGTGCCAGCAGCTTATTGGGACAGAGGGACACTGAAGCTTTCTTT.

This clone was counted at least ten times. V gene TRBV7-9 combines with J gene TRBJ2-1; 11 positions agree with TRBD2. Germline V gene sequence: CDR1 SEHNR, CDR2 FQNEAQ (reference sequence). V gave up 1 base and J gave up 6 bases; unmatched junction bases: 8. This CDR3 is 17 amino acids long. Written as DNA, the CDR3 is TGTGCCAGCAGCTTAGTACTAGCGGGAGACATTTTCAATGAGCAGTTCTTC. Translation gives CASSLVLAGDIFNEQFF. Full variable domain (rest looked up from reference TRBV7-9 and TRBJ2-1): DTGVSQNPRHKITKRGQNVTFRCDPISEHNRLYWYRQTLGQGPEFLTYFQNEAQLEKSRLLSDRFSAERPKGSFSTLEIQRTEQGDSAMYLCASSLVLAGDIFNEQFFGPGTRLTVL.

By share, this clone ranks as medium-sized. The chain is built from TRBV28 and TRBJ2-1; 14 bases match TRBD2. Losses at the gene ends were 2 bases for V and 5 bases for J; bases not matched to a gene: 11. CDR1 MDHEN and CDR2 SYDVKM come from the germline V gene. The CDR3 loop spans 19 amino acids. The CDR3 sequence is CASSLGSGLAGGIDNEQFF. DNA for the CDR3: TGTGCCAGCAGTTTAGGCAGCGGACTAGCGGGAGGAATAGACAATGAGCAGTTCTTC.

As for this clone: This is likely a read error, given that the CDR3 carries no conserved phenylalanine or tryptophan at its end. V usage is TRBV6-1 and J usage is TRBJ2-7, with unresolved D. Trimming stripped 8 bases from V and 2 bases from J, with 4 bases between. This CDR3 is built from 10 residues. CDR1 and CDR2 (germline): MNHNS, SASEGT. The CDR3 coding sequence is TGTGCCAGCTGGCCCTACGAGCAGTACCTC. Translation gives CASWPYEQYL.

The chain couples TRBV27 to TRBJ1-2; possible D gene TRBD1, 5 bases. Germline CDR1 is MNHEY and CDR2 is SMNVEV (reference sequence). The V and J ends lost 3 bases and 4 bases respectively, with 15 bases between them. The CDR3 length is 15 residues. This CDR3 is CASSLGQGTFYGYTF. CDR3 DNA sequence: TGTGCCAGCAGTTTGGGGCAGGGCACCTTCTATGGCTACACCTTC.

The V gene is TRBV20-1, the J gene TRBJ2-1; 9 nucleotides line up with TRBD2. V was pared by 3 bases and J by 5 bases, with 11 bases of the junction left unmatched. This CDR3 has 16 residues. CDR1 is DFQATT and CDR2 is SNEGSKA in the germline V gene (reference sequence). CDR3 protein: CSASGVTASGNNEQFF. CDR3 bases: TGCAGTGCTAGTGGGGTCACGGCTAGCGGGAACAATGAGCAGTTCTTC.

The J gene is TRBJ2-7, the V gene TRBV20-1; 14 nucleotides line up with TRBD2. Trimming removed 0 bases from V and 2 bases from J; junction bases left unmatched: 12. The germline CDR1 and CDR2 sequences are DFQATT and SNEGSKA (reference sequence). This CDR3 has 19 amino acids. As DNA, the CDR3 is TGCAGTGCTAGAGATCTATACGGACTAGCGGGAGGAAAGACCTACGAGCAGTACTTC. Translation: CSARDLYGLAGGKTYEQYF.

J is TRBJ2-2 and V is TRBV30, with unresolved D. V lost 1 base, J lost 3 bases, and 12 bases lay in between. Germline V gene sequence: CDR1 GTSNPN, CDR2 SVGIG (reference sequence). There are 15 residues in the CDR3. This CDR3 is CAWSAAGRDTGELFF. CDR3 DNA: TGTGCCTGGAGTGCCGCAGGACGAGACACCGGGGAGCTGTTTTTT.

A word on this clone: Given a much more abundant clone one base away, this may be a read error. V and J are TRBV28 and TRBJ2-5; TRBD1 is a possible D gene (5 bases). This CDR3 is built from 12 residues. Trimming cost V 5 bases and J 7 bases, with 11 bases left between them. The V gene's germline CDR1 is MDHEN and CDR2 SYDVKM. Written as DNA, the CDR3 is TGTGCCAGCAGTGGACATCGAGGGACCCAGTACTTC. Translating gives CASSGHRGTQYF.

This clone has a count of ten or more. Here the CDR3 DNA reads TGTGCCAGCAGCTTGTCCGGACAGGGGAGCACAGATACGCAGTATTTT. Protein product: CASSLSGQGSTDTQYF. The genes are TRBV5-5 and TRBJ2-3, with 9 bases fitting TRBD1. Germline-derived CDR1 and CDR2 are SGHKS and YYEKEE (reference sequence). CDR3 length: 16 amino acids. With V trimmed by 1 base and J by 0 bases, 3 bases remained unmatched.

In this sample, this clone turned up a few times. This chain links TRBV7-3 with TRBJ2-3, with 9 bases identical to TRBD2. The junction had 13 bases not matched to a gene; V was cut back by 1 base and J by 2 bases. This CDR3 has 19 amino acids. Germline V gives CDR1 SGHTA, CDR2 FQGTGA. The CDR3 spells CASSLRGLAGWGLTDTQYF. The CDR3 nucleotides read TGTGCCAGCAGCTTAAGAGGGCTAGCGGGGTGGGGCCTCACAGATACGCAGTATTTT.

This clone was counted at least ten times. The CDR3 sequence is CASSPTEDEGLRHYEQYF. For the CDR3, the DNA is TGTGCCAGCAGCCCCACAGAGGATGAGGGCCTACGTCACTACGAGCAGTACTTC. The chain recombines TRBV7-2 with TRBJ2-7; perhaps TRBD2 as D (5 bases). The CDR3 extends over 18 amino acids. The germline CDR1 and CDR2 sequences are SGHTA and FQGNSA. V was trimmed by 5 bases and J by 3 bases, leaving 26 bases between them.

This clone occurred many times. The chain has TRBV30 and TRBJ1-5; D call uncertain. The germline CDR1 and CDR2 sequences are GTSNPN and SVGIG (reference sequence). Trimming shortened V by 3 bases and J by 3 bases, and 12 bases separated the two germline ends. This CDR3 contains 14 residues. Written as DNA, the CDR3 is TGTGCCTGGAGCCGACGGGGAACCAATCAGCCCCAGCATTTT. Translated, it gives CAWSRRGTNQPQHF.

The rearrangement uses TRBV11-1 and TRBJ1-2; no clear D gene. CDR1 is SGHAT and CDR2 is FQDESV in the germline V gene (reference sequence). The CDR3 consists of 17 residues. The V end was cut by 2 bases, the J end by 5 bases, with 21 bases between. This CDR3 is CASSLLGSRLLLYGYTF. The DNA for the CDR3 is TGTGCCAGCAGCTTATTGGGGAGTCGACTTCTCCTATATGGCTACACCTTC.